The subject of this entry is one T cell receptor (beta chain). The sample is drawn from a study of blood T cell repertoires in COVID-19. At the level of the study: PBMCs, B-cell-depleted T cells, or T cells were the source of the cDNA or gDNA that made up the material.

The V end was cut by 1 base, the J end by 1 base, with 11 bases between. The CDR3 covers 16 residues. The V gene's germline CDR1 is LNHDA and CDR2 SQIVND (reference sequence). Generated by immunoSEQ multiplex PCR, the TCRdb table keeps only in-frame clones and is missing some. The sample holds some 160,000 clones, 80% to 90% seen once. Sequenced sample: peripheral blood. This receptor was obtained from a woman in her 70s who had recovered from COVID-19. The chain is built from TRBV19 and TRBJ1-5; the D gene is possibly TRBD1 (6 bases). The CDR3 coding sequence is TGTGCCAGTAGTATAGTGGGGGGGGCAAGCAATCAGCCCCAGCATTTT. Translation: CASSIVGGASNQPQHF.